This TCR beta chain stems from a study of blood T cell repertoires in COVID-19. About the research overall: PBMCs, B-cell-depleted T cells, or T cells provided the cDNA or gDNA that made up the material.

As originally analysed: Amplification with reference gene primers provided the estimates of nucleated cell counts. Profiling relied on immunoSEQ multiplex PCR, and the TCRdb table lists in-frame clones only, not all of them. The V and J calls and clone size come from that table; D and trimming were worked out from the DNA. The sample has roughly 30,000 clones, about two thirds seen once. Per the germline V gene, CDR1 is SGHDT and CDR2 is YYEEEE. Trimming cost V 1 base and J 1 base, with 8 bases left between them. This CDR3 has 14 residues. This clone was picked up many times. What was sequenced was peripheral blood. This receptor was obtained from a boy aged 2 to 10 with active or convalescent COVID-19. The chain links TRBV5-6 to TRBJ1-1, with no clear D. Here the CDR3 reads CASSLRTQNTEAFF. CDR3 nucleotide sequence: TGTGCCAGCAGCTTGAGGACTCAGAACACTGAAGCTTTCTTT.